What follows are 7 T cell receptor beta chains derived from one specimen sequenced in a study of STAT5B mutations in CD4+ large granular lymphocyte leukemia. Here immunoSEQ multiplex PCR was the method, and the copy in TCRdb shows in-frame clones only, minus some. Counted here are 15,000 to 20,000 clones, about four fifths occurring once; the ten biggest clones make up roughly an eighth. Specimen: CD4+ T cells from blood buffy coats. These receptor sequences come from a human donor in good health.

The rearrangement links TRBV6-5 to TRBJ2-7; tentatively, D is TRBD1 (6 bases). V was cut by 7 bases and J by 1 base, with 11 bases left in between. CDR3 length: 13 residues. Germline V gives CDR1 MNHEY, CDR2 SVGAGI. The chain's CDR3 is CASTPTGSYEQYF. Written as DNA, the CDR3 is TGTGCCAGCACCCCAACAGGGTCCTACGAGCAGTACTTC.

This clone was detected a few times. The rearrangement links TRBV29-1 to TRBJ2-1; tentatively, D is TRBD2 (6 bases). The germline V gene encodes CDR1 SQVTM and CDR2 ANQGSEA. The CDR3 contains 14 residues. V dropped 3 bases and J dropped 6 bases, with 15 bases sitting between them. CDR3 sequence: CSVDREVVPNEQFF. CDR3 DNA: TGCAGCGTTGATAGGGAGGTGGTCCCCAATGAGCAGTTCTTC.

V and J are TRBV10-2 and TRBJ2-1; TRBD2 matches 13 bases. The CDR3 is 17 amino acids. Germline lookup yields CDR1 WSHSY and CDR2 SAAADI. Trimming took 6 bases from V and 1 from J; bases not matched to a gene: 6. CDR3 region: CASRLPLAGGSYNEQFF. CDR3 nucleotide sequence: TGCGCCAGCAGACTGCCACTAGCGGGAGGGTCCTACAATGAGCAGTTCTTC.

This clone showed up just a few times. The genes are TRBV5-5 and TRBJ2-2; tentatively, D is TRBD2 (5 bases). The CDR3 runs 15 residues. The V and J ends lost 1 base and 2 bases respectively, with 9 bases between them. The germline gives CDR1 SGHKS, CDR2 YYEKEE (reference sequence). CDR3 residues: CASSLTLANTGELFF. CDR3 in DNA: TGTGCCAGCAGCTTGACCCTAGCTAACACCGGGGAGCTGTTTTTT.

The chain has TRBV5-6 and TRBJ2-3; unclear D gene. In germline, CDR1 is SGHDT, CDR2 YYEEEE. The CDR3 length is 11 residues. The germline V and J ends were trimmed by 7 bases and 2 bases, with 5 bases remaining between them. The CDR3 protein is CASRSTDTQYF. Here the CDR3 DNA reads TGTGCCAGCCGGTCCACAGATACGCAGTATTTT.

The CDR3 spells CASSESTPGRDPQYF. In DNA, the CDR3 is TGCGCCAGCAGTGAGTCGACTCCGGGTAGGGATCCGCAGTATTTT. The chain links TRBV10-1 to TRBJ2-3, with D unclear. Germline loops: CDR1 WNHNN, CDR2 SYGVQD (reference sequence). This CDR3 is built from 15 residues. Trimming removed 0 bases from V and 10 bases from J, with 17 bases in between.

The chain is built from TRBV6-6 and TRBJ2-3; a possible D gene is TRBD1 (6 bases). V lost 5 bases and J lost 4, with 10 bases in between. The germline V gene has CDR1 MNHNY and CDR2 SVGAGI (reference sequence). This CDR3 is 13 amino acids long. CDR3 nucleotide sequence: TGTGCCAGCAGTCGAACAGGGTCAGATACGCAGTATTTT. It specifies CASSRTGSDTQYF.